These 3 T cell receptor beta chains were sequenced from one sample in a study of beta chain features in type 1 diabetes (dated by TCRdb to the late 2010s). The library was produced with the immunoSEQ multiplex PCR assay. The entire amount of isolated RNA was reverse transcribed using the High Capacity cDNA Reverse Transcription Kit, so the sequenced TCRB transcripts were expressed ones. Imported from immuneACCESS, the table was reduced by TCRdb to in-frame sequences with V and J called. These copies leave out some clones; in studies compared against another copy, an unresolved V gene accounts for under half, and the cause of the remainder is not known. The sample includes about 180,000 clones, with about 13% observed a single time. The ten largest clones represent about 0.59% of the sample. Input material: central memory CD4+ T cells from blood. The source is a woman aged 18-29 years in good health.

This clone was recorded a few times. The CDR3 sequence: CASMTGRLTGELFF. CDR3 nucleotides: TGTGCCAGTATGACAGGGCGACTCACCGGGGAGCTGTTTTTT. V and J are TRBV19 and TRBJ2-2; the match to TRBD1 covers 7 bases. Germline V lookup: CDR1 LNHDA, CDR2 SQIVND (reference sequence). CDR3 length: 14 amino acids. With 7 bases clipped from V and 4 bases from J, the junction kept 6 bases outside the gene matches.

This clone appeared a few times. In DNA form, the CDR3 reads TGTGCCAGCAGTCCTGTGGACAGAGGATATGGCTACACCTTC. Translation gives CASSPVDRGYGYTF. The V and J genes are TRBV27 and TRBJ1-2; D may be TRBD1 (6 bases). Germline loops: CDR1 MNHEY, CDR2 SMNVEV (reference sequence). The CDR3 extends over 14 amino acids. Trimming pared 5 bases from V and 5 bases from J, leaving 15 bases between.

The chain combines TRBV5-1 with TRBJ2-3; D may be TRBD2 (5 bases). Trimming stripped 0 bases from V and 7 bases from J, with 12 bases between. The germline CDR1 and CDR2 sequences are SGHRS and YFSETQ. This CDR3 is 14 amino acids long. The CDR3 coding sequence is TGCGCCAGCAGCTTGGAGCCTAGCACCCATACGCAGTATTTT. The encoded protein is CASSLEPSTHTQYF.